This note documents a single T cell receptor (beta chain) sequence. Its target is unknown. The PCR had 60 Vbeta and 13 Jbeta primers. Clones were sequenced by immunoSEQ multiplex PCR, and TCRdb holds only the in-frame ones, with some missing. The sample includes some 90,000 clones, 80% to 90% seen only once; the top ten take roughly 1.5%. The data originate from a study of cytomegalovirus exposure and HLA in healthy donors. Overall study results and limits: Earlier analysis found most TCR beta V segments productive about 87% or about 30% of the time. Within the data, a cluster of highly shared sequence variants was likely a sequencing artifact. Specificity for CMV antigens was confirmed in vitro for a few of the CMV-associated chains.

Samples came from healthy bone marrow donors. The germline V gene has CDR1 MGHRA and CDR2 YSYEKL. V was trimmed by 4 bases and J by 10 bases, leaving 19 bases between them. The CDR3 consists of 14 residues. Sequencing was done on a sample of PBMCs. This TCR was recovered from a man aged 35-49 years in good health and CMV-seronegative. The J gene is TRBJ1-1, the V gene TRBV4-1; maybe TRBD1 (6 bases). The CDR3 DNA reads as TGCGCCAGCAGCCCTGGACAGAGCCTGGGTTCAGCTTTCTTT. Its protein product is CASSPGQSLGSAFF.